This TCR beta chain was obtained from a study of sequential checkpoint blockade in melanoma. About the research overall: Maintenance nivolumab came after either treatment sequence.

The V end was cut by 5 bases, the J end by 0 bases, with 14 bases between. This CDR3 comprises 15 residues. CDR1 and CDR2 (germline): SGHVS, FQNEAQ. Treatment here: randomized to nivolumab then ipilimumab (arm A) or the reverse (arm B). None of the patients previously received DNA-damaging chemotherapy. Live CD3+CD8+ CD19− CD56− cells were sorted from PBMCs. The table came from immunoSEQ multiplex PCR; TCRdb's copy has only in-frame clones and leaves some out. The sample yields around 12,000 clones, roughly four fifths seen once. This receptor was taken from a human donor with melanoma. Specimen: CD8+ T cells sorted from blood (inferred from file names), collected from a patient given nivolumab and ipilimumab in sequence. This sequence joins TRBV7-8 and TRBJ2-7; maybe TRBD1 (6 bases). The CDR3 here is CASSLRTVNSYEQYF. CDR3 coding DNA: TGTGCCAGCAGCCTCAGGACAGTTAACTCCTACGAGCAGTACTTC. The whole variable domain, filled in from reference TRBV7-8 and TRBJ2-7, reads GAGVSQSPRYKVAKRGQDVALRCDPISGHVSLFWYQQALGQGPEFLTYFQNEAQLDKSGLPSDRFFAERPEGSVSTLKIQRTQQEDSAVYLCASSLRTVNSYEQYFGPGTRLTVT.